This T cell receptor beta chain is drawn from a study of tumor-infiltrating lymphocytes in primary liver carcinoma. Across the study: Surgical resection was the treatment these patients received for primary liver carcinoma.

Extraction also yielded germline DNA, while blood RNA was obtained from unsorted whole blood. The CDR3 covers 15 residues. CDR1 is LGHNT and CDR2 is FRNRAP in the germline V gene. The study, taken as a whole, reports: Whereas tumor region pairs overlapped more, tumor-adjacent and tumor-blood pairs overlapped less. Bulk unsorted sampling precluded comparing CD4+ and CD8+ repertoires.

A primer matching the constant region was used to make TCR beta cDNA from approximately 520 ng of total RNA. Investigators got TCR beta libraries out of three nested multiplex PCR rounds, done with slightly modified ARM-PCR. Two initial PCR rounds of about 10 cycles each paired TRBV1-TRBV30 forward primers with a C-beta reverse primer. In TCRdb, the multiplex PCR reads were re-called with MiXCR into one record per CDR3 protein. This table has about 200,000 distinct CDR3 sequences, about two thirds appearing once. With respect to this clonotype: What it binds is not known. One end of the junction fails to match germline, which may point to a read error.

The sequenced material came from peripheral blood. This sequence originates from a woman aged 55-69 years with primary liver carcinoma and hepatitis B virus infection. The genes are TRBV12-5 and TRBJ1-2, with 9 positions matching TRBD1. CDR3 DNA sequence: TGTGCTAGTGGTCTGGGGGACAGGGTCGGTTCTGGCTACATCTTC. The encoded protein is CASGLGDRVGSGYIF.